The 8 T cell receptor beta chains below all came from one sample that was sequenced in a study of OX40 agonist ivuxolimab in advanced cancers. Only in-frame clones appear in the TCRdb table, and some are missing; sequencing was by immunoSEQ multiplex PCR. The sample comprises roughly 79,000 clones, over 80% of which are singletons, and nearly 0.55% rests with the top ten. Sequences were derived from CD4+ or CD8+ T cells sorted from blood, sampled in a trial of the OX40 agonist ivuxolimab. The receptors derive from an adult with an advanced solid tumor such as melanoma, head and neck, liver or kidney cancer.

The chain combines TRBV5-5 with TRBJ1-4; 8 nucleotides match TRBD1. The CDR3 sequence is 14 residues long. Germline CDR1 SGHKS, CDR2 YYEKEE (reference sequence). V lost 6 bases and J lost 8; bases outside the gene matches: 9. CDR3 residues: CASTETGVREKLFF. The CDR3 DNA follows: TGTGCCAGCACCGAGACAGGGGTCAGGGAAAAACTGTTTTTT.

The chain has TRBV7-8 and TRBJ2-5; 10 bases are shared with TRBD2. This CDR3 has 16 amino acids. The trim removed 5 bases at V and 4 bases at J, leaving 10 bases unmatched. Per germline, CDR1 SGHVS and CDR2 FQNEAQ. CDR3 residues: CASSLIGLAARETQYF. DNA of the CDR3: TGTGCCAGCAGCCTGATCGGACTAGCGGCTCGAGAGACCCAGTACTTC.

The genes are TRBV7-9 and TRBJ1-5; 8 bases map to TRBD1. Germline lookup yields CDR1 SEHNR and CDR2 FQNEAQ (reference sequence). This CDR3 spans 16 amino acids. J was trimmed by 3 bases and V by 1 base; bases with no gene match: 5. The CDR3 here is CASSLGRTGNNQPQHF. Here the CDR3 DNA reads TGTGCCAGCAGCTTAGGTCGGACAGGGAACAATCAGCCCCAGCATTTT.

The V gene is TRBV6-6, the J gene TRBJ2-1, with 8 bases fitting TRBD2. The CDR3 totals 11 residues. Looked up from germline, CDR1 is MNHNY and CDR2 is SVGAGI (reference sequence). J was trimmed by 15 bases and V by 2 bases; bases with no gene match: 3. As DNA, the CDR3 is TGTGCCAGCAGTTACGCCGGGGGGGGGTTCTTC. Its translation is CASSYAGGGFF.

V gene TRBV14 combines with J gene TRBJ2-3; D remains ambiguous. Trimming took 2 bases from V and 9 from J, leaving 15 bases between them. CDR1 is SGHDN and CDR2 is FVKESK in the germline V gene. The CDR3 covers 14 residues. The CDR3 bases are TGTGCCAGCAGCCAAAGGTGGCTGCCTGGGACGCAGTATTTT. This translates into CASSQRWLPGTQYF.

The gene calls are TRBV15 and TRBJ1-2; D unclear. Germline V lookup: CDR1 LNHNV, CDR2 YYDKDF (reference sequence). The CDR3 contains 14 residues. V lost 4 bases and J lost 2, with 11 bases in between. The CDR3 sequence: CATSKGWENYGYTF. CDR3 DNA sequence: TGTGCCACCAGCAAGGGCTGGGAAAACTATGGCTACACCTTC.

The V and J genes are TRBV11-2 and TRBJ1-3; perhaps TRBD1 as D (5 bases). The CDR3 is 14 residues long. Looked up from germline, CDR1 is SGHAT and CDR2 is FQNNGV. The V gene lost 2 bases and the J gene lost 8 bases, with 13 bases spanning the gap. For the CDR3, the DNA is TGTGCCAGCAGCTTACCAGGGTTTCAAGACACCATATATTTT. Its protein product is CASSLPGFQDTIYF.

The genes are TRBV4-1 and TRBJ1-1; D uncertain. Between the trimmed V and J ends, which lost 4 bases and 6 bases, there was a span of 18 bases. Per germline, CDR1 MGHRA and CDR2 YSYEKL. This CDR3 comprises 15 residues. DNA of the CDR3: TGCGCCAGCAGCCTCCGGGAAGGGAGTCCGTCTGAAGCTTTCTTT. Translation gives CASSLREGSPSEAFF.